The 29 T cell receptor beta chains listed next were all sequenced from one sample in a study of T cells after posttransplantation cyclophosphamide. TCRdb's copy holds only in-frame clones and misses some; the assay was immunoSEQ multiplex PCR. The repertoire holds roughly 7,400 clones, with approximately 92% as singletons. Sequencing used CD4+ T cells sorted from blood. These receptors were taken from a woman between 50 and 59 years old in good health and a related stem cell transplant donor.

This sequence joins TRBV7-2 and TRBJ2-5; TRBD2 agrees at 13 bases. The junction had 4 bases not matched to a gene; V was cut back by 1 base and J by 5 bases. The CDR3 has 16 amino acids. Germline V gene lookup returns CDR1 SGHTA and CDR2 FQGNSA. DNA of the CDR3: TGTGCCAGCAGCTTAGAAGTGACTAGCGGGAGGGAGACCCAGTACTTC. It specifies CASSLEVTSGRETQYF.

The chain uses TRBV6-5 and TRBJ2-7; a possible D gene is TRBD2 (5 bases). This CDR3 has 15 amino acids. Trimming cost V 6 bases and J 3 bases, with 18 bases left between them. CDR1 and CDR2 (germline): MNHEY, SVGAGI. CDR3 nucleotide sequence: TGTGCCAGCAGGCTAAGCGGAATCCACCACTACGAGCAGTACTTC. Protein: CASRLSGIHHYEQYF.

This sequence joins TRBV9 and TRBJ1-1, with 7 bases that match TRBD1. The junction had 13 bases not matched to a gene; V was cut back by 0 bases and J by 5 bases. Germline V lookup: CDR1 SGDLS, CDR2 YYNGEE. This CDR3 has 17 residues. The CDR3 loop is CASSVDRGHSYPTEAFF. CDR3 nucleotides: TGTGCCAGCAGCGTAGACAGGGGCCATTCCTACCCAACTGAAGCTTTCTTT.

The chain links TRBV7-6 to TRBJ2-1, with D maybe TRBD1 (5 bases). V lost 6 bases and J lost 8, with 14 bases in between. Germline values: CDR1 SGHVS, CDR2 FNYEAQ. The CDR3 covers 13 residues. The DNA of the CDR3 is TGTGCCAGCAGTTTGGCCGCAGGGTATGAGCAGTTCTTC. This translates into CASSLAAGYEQFF.

On this clone itself: The identical CDR3 is also encoded by other nucleotide sequences in the sample. The gene calls are TRBV7-6 and TRBJ2-5; 7 bases fit TRBD1. With V trimmed by 5 bases and J by 5 bases, 8 bases remained unmatched. Germline CDR1 reads SGHVS; CDR2 reads FNYEAQ. The length of the CDR3 is 14 residues. CDR3 in amino acids: CASSPTGIVETQYF. As DNA, the CDR3 is TGTGCCAGCAGCCCGACAGGGATTGTTGAGACCCAGTACTTC.

The chain carries TRBV9 and TRBJ2-1, with TRBD2 identical over 13 bases. This CDR3 comprises 15 residues. V lost 3 bases to trimming and J lost 9 bases; unmatched junction nucleotides: 6. The germline V gene encodes CDR1 SGDLS and CDR2 YYNGEE. CDR3 loop: CASSEGGLAGSEQFF. In DNA form, the CDR3 reads TGTGCCAGCAGCGAGGGGGGACTAGCGGGGTCTGAGCAGTTCTTC.

The V and J genes are TRBV23-1 and TRBJ1-2; weak D call: TRBD1 (6 bases). TRBV23-1 is classed as an ORF, of uncertain function. The CDR3 totals 12 residues. V shed 7 bases and J shed 8 bases, with 14 bases lying between them. CDR3 in amino acids: CASTTGLKGYTF. CDR3 sequence (DNA): TGCGCCAGCACTACAGGGCTGAAAGGCTACACCTTC.

This rearrangement joins TRBV5-1 to TRBJ2-7; 11 bases align to TRBD2. The CDR3 has 13 residues. Germline CDR1 is SGHRS and CDR2 is YFSETQ. The V segment lost 6 bases and the J segment 4 bases; nucleotides outside the gene matches: 3. In nucleotides, the CDR3 is TGCGCCAGCAATCTAGCGGGGGGATACGAGCAGTACTTC. As protein: CASNLAGGYEQYF.

V is TRBV5-6 and J is TRBJ2-7; TRBD1 is a possible D gene (5 bases). Germline-derived CDR1 and CDR2 are SGHDT and YYEEEE. The V end was cut by 0 bases, the J end by 6 bases, with 13 bases between. CDR3 size: 14 residues. CDR3 sequence reads: CASSLGQSVSEQYF. The DNA of the CDR3 is TGTGCCAGCAGCTTGGGACAGAGTGTTAGCGAGCAGTACTTC. The complete variable domain, with remaining parts taken from reference TRBV5-6 and TRBJ2-7, reads DAGVTQSPTHLIKTRGQQVTLRCSPKSGHDTVSWYQQALGQGPQFIFQYYEEEERQRGNFPDRFSGHQFPNYSSELNVNALLLGDSALYLCASSLGQSVSEQYFGPGTRLTVT.

V and J are TRBV30 and TRBJ1-1; the match to TRBD1 covers 8 bases. V shed 2 bases and J 1 base; nucleotides not matched to a gene: 3. CDR1 is GTSNPN and CDR2 is SVGIG in the germline V gene (reference sequence). The length of the CDR3 is 14 residues. The CDR3 DNA follows: TGTGCCTGGAGTAGGGGACAGGCGAACACTGAAGCTTTCTTT. It is translated as CAWSRGQANTEAFF.

This clone was picked up one time. The germline gene is not matched at one end of the junction; a read error may be the cause. The chain uses TRBV7-8 and TRBJ2-7, with D possibly matching TRBD1 (6 bases). The germline CDR1 and CDR2 sequences are SGHVS and FQNEAQ. CDR3 size: 15 residues. The CDR3 region is CASSLVGDRLYGQYF. CDR3 bases: TGTGCCAGCAGCTTAGTCGGTGACAGGCTGTACGGGCAGTACTTC.

The chain couples TRBV18 to TRBJ1-1; a weak D match, TRBD1 (5 bases). The V end lost 4 bases, the J end lost 4 bases, and 16 bases lay between the germline ends. This CDR3 comprises 15 residues. In germline, CDR1 is KGHSH, CDR2 LQKENI. This CDR3 is CASSLGTGGGTEAFF. The CDR3, as DNA: TGTGCCAGCTCACTTGGCACGGGGGGAGGCACTGAAGCTTTCTTT.

The V gene is TRBV7-2, the J gene TRBJ1-3; D ambiguous. Germline CDR1 is SGHTA and CDR2 is FQGNSA. With 2 bases removed from V and 3 bases from J, the gap between germline ends came to 2 bases. The CDR3 runs to 12 residues. In nucleotides, the CDR3 is TGTGCCAGCAGCTTATATGGAAACACCATATATTTT. Translation gives CASSLYGNTIYF.

The chain combines TRBV5-3 with TRBJ1-5, with D possibly TRBD1 on 5 matching bases. TRBV5-3 is an open reading frame, and its role is uncertain. CDR3 size: 16 residues. V was pared by 2 bases and J by 0 bases, with 12 bases between. CDR3 amino acids: CARSFAGGISNQPQHF. In DNA form, the CDR3 reads TGTGCCAGAAGCTTCGCGGGGGGAATTAGCAATCAGCCCCAGCATTTT.

The chain recombines TRBV11-2 with TRBJ1-1; 10 nucleotides match TRBD1. V gave up 5 bases and J gave up 4 bases; unmatched junction bases: 7. The CDR3 spans 15 residues. Germline CDR1 SGHAT, CDR2 FQNNGV. CDR3 protein: CASSPGTGDVTEAFF. The CDR3 DNA sequence: TGTGCCAGCAGCCCCGGGACAGGGGATGTCACTGAAGCTTTCTTT.

The chain links TRBV5-1 to TRBJ2-7, with D possibly matching TRBD1 (5 bases). Trimming took off 2 bases at V and 6 bases at J, with 12 bases between the two ends. CDR3 length: 13 residues. Germline CDR1 reads SGHRS; CDR2 reads YFSETQ. CDR3 DNA: TGCGCCAGCAGCTTAGGGGCAGTCAGCGAGCAGTACTTC. It codes for CASSLGAVSEQYF.

This chain connects TRBV4-2 to TRBJ2-3; D may be TRBD2 (5 bases). Germline assignment: CDR1 LGHNA and CDR2 YNFKEQ. Trimming stripped 4 bases from V and 5 bases from J, with 10 bases between. The CDR3 consists of 13 residues. CDR3 DNA sequence: TGTGCCAGCAGCCGAACCAGCGGAGATACGCAGTATTTT. Its translation: CASSRTSGDTQYF.

The rearrangement links TRBV15 to TRBJ2-3, with 10 positions matching TRBD2. Germline lookup yields CDR1 LNHNV and CDR2 YYDKDF (reference sequence). Trimming cost V 0 bases and J 1 base; bases outside gene matches: 4. The length of the CDR3 is 17 residues. The CDR3 nucleotides are TGTGCCACCAGCAGAGAGGTCAGCGGGGGGGGCACAGATACGCAGTATTTT. Residues: CATSREVSGGGTDTQYF.

This clone was recorded once. The J gene is TRBJ2-3, the V gene TRBV5-1; D perhaps matches TRBD2 (5 bases). Germline values: CDR1 SGHRS, CDR2 YFSETQ. V lost 0 bases to trimming and J lost 4 bases, with 9 bases between them. This CDR3 has 14 amino acids. The CDR3 DNA sequence: TGCGCCAGCAGCTTGGGAGGGCAAGCAGATACGCAGTATTTT. Residues: CASSLGGQADTQYF.

This clone was observed a handful of times. The V call is TRBV10-3, the J call TRBJ2-7, with 7 bases identical to TRBD1. Trimming removed 6 bases from V and 0 bases from J; junction bases left unmatched: 2. In germline, CDR1 is ENHRY, CDR2 SYGVKD. The CDR3 has 13 residues. CDR3 bases: TGTGCCATCAGGGACAGGACCTCCTACGAGCAGTACTTC. It yields the protein CAIRDRTSYEQYF.

The gene calls are TRBV5-1 and TRBJ1-1; a possible D gene is TRBD1 (5 bases). Trimming took off 1 base at V and 2 bases at J, with 15 bases between the two ends. The germline V gene has CDR1 SGHRS and CDR2 YFSETQ. CDR3 length equals 16 residues. The CDR3 sequence: CASSLSQQESNTEAFF. DNA for the CDR3: TGCGCCAGCAGCTTGTCACAACAGGAAAGCAACACTGAAGCTTTCTTT.

V is TRBV5-1 and J is TRBJ2-5; the match to TRBD2 covers 10 bases. The junction had 2 bases not matched to a gene; V was cut back by 0 bases and J by 0 bases. Germline CDR1 SGHRS, CDR2 YFSETQ. This CDR3 is built from 16 residues. CDR3 in DNA: TGCGCCAGCAGCTTGGGACTAGCGGGCCACCAAGAGACCCAGTACTTC. This translates into CASSLGLAGHQETQYF. Together with reference TRBV5-1 and TRBJ2-5, the CDR3 gives the full variable domain: KAGVTQTPRYLIKTRGQQVTLSCSPISGHRSVSWYQQTPGQGLQFLFEYFSETQRNKGNFPGRFSGRQFSNSRSEMNVSTLELGDSALYLCASSLGLAGHQETQYFGPGTRLLVL.

V and J are TRBV7-8 and TRBJ2-1, with 7 bases aligning to TRBD2. CDR1 and CDR2 (germline): SGHVS, FQNEAQ. Losses at the gene ends were 5 bases for V and 5 bases for J; bases not matched to a gene: 6. The CDR3 spans 14 residues. The CDR3 region is CASSGSSGHNEQFF. The DNA of the CDR3 is TGTGCCAGCAGCGGATCTAGCGGACACAATGAGCAGTTCTTC.

This clone was counted once. V and J are TRBV5-4 and TRBJ1-3, with D tentatively TRBD1 (5 bases). This CDR3 is built from 15 residues. V lost 4 bases to trimming and J lost 0 bases, with 11 bases between them. The germline CDR1 and CDR2 sequences are SGHNT and YYREEE (reference sequence). The CDR3 bases are TGTGCCAGCAGCCTTTACAGGATCTCTGGAAACACCATATATTTT. Translating it yields CASSLYRISGNTIYF.

The V and J genes are TRBV7-2 and TRBJ2-7; weak D call: TRBD2 (5 bases). Between the trimmed V and J ends, which lost 5 bases and 5 bases, there was a span of 19 bases. Germline values: CDR1 SGHTA, CDR2 FQGNSA. This CDR3 has 15 amino acids. The CDR3 sequence is CASSRDRLQVDEQYF. Here the CDR3 DNA reads TGTGCCAGCAGCCGGGATAGGCTTCAGGTCGACGAGCAGTACTTC.

This sequence joins TRBV11-3 and TRBJ2-7, with TRBD1 as a possible D gene (5 bases). Between the trimmed V and J ends, which lost 1 base and 0 bases, there was a span of 7 bases. This CDR3 has 14 amino acids. Germline V gives CDR1 SGHNT, CDR2 YENEEA. The CDR3 region has the DNA TGTGCCAGCAGCTTAGGGACACCCTCCTACGAGCAGTACTTC. Its translation: CASSLGTPSYEQYF.

The chain employs TRBV5-1 and TRBJ2-7; D is uncertain. The V gene lost 0 bases and the J gene lost 6 bases, with 13 bases spanning the gap. In germline, CDR1 is SGHRS, CDR2 YFSETQ. The CDR3 length is 14 residues. The CDR3 protein is CASSLAAPDSEQYF. The CDR3 coding sequence is TGCGCCAGCAGCTTGGCTGCGCCCGATAGCGAGCAGTACTTC.

CDR3 in DNA: TGTGCCAGCGGATCAATTTCAGGGGGCGAGCAGTTCTTC. It codes for CASGSISGGEQFF. The J gene is TRBJ2-1, the V gene TRBV6-1; 8 bases fit TRBD1. Germline lookup yields CDR1 MNHNS and CDR2 SASEGT. The CDR3 is 13 amino acids. V trimming: 8 bases; J trimming: 10 bases; junction bases outside the gene matches: 10.

The chain has TRBV5-8 and TRBJ1-4; 10 nucleotides align to TRBD1. The CDR3 runs to 16 residues. Germline assignment: CDR1 SGHTS and CDR2 YDEGEE. After removal of 3 bases from V and 7 bases from J, the junction contained 9 bases not matched to a gene. The CDR3 coding sequence is TGTGCCAGCAGCTCGATACAAGGGACAGGGGTTGAAAAACTGTTTTTT. It yields the protein CASSSIQGTGVEKLFF.